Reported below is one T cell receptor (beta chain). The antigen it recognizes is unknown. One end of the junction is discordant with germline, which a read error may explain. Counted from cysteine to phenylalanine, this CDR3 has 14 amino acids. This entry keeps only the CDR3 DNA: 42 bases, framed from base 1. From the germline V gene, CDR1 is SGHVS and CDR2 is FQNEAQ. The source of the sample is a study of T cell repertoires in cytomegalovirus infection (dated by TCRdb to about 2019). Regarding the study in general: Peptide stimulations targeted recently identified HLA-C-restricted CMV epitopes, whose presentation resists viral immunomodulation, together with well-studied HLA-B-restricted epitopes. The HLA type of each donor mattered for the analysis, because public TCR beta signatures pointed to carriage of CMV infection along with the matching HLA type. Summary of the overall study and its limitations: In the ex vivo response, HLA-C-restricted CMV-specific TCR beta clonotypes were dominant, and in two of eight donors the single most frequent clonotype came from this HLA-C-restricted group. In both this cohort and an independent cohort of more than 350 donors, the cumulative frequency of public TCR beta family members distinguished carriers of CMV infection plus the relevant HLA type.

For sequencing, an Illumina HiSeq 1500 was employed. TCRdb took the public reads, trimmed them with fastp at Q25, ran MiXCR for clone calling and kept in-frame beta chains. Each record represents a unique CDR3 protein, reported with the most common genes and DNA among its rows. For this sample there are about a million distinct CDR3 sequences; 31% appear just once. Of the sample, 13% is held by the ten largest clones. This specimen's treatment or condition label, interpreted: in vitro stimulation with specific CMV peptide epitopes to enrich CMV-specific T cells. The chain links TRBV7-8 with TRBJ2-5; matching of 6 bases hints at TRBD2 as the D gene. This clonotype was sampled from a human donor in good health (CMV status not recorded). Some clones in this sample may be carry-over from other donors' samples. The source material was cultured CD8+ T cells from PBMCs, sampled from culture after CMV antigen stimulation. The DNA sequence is TGTGCCAACAGCCTCAACAGAGGGAGGGAGACCCAGTACTTC. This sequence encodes CANSLNRGRETQYF.